This T cell receptor beta chain was sequenced for a study of T cells after yellow fever vaccination (dated by TCRdb to about 2019). For the study in its entirety: The SMART-Seq v4 Ultra Low Input RNA kit was used to prepare libraries from fractions with low cell numbers. To track T-cell clones before and after primary and booster YFV17D yellow fever vaccination, bulk TCR alpha and beta repertoires were sequenced longitudinally. The cohort comprised two healthy male donors, one aged 18 to 29 and one aged 30 to 40 years. Bulk PBMC replicates and cell subsets were isolated from blood drawn at multiple timepoints before and after both primary and secondary immunization. What the study reported, not specific to this receptor: Most clones expanded after primary vaccination were re-detected after the booster (almost 98% of CD4 and roughly 87% of CD8), suggesting broad memory maintenance. A small share of clonotypes occurred in both CD4 and CD8 compartments, likely arising from convergent recombination. Only a couple of donors were included in the study, so the extent to which the findings can be generalized is limited. FACS-sorted repertoires could contain abundant contaminating clonotypes from the bulk population, so computational filtering was required. The secondary T-cell response was found to be weaker but faster than the primary response, with a peak reached on day 5 rather than on day 15.

The sample's treatment or condition label, decoded: live attenuated yellow fever vaccine strain. PBMCs were isolated from peripheral blood using a standard Ficoll-Paque protocol. Dynabeads CD4 and CD8 positive selection kits were used to isolate CD4 and CD8 T-cell fractions. TriZol was used to extract RNA from bulk PBMCs, CD4 and CD8 fractions, and dextramer-positive and dextramer-negative fractions. These reads were obtained on an Illumina NovaSeq 6000. TCR cDNA was synthesized by 5'RACE template switching, which introduced a universal primer site and unique molecular identifiers. Priming of cDNA synthesis was performed from both the TCR alpha and TCR beta constant segments. Library amplification involved two PCR steps, and the second step added sample barcodes and sequencing adapters. Sequencing of libraries was performed on Illumina HiSeq 2500 (2x100 bp) or NovaSeq (2x150 bp). The paper's data handling went like this. MIGEC was used to demultiplex reads and collapse the reads into UMI consensus sequences, and MiXCR was used for V(D)J alignment. Clonotypes responding to the vaccine were identified with edgeR on replicate PBMC samples, with the criteria of FDR below 0.01 and a log2 fold change above 5 up to day 15. CD4 or CD8 identity was assigned to each bulk clonotype according to whether the clonotype was present at higher abundance in the sequenced CD4 repertoire or the sequenced CD8 repertoire. The public reads were run again by TCRdb, first through fastp at Q25 and then through MiXCR, and only productive beta chains were kept. Each CDR3 protein appears once, grouped with its most common genes and DNA. None of the V and J calls come from the authors' own analysis; TCRdb made them. This sample gives 150,000 to 200,000 distinct CDR3 sequences in total; about 11% of them show up just once. The ten largest account for 30% to 45% of the sample.

As for this clonotype: What this receptor recognizes is not known. Base qualities are not at hand, and no much larger clone is one base apart.

Germline trimming: 7 bases from V, 0 bases from J; junction bases outside gene matches: 5. CDR1 and CDR2 are drawn from the germline V gene: MDHEN, SYDVKM. Including cysteine and phenylalanine, the CDR3 has 15 amino acids. The DNA shown is the 45-base CDR3, in frame from base 1. The sequencing used CD8+ T cells sorted from PBMCs, collected 15 days after the yellow fever booster vaccination. The clonotype was recovered from a man aged 18 to 29 who received the YFV17D yellow fever vaccine. Recombination connected TRBV28 to TRBJ1-2, and 10 bases in between align with TRBD1. Here is the DNA: TGTGCCAGCACGCCCGGGACAGGGGCTAACTATGGCTACACCTTC. The encoded protein is CASTPGTGANYGYTF.